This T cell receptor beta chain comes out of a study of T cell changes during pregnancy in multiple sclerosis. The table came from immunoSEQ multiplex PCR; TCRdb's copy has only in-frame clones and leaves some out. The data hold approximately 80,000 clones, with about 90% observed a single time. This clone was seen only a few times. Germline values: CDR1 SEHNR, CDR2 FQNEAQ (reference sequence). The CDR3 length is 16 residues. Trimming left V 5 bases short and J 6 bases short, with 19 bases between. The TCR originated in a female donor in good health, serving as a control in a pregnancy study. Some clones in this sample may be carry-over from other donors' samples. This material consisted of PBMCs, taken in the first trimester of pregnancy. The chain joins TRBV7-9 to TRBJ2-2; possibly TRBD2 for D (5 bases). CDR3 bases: TGTGCCAGCAGCCGAAACCCCGGGGAAGGCGCCGGGGAGCTGTTTTTT. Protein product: CASSRNPGEGAGELFF.